These 19 T cell receptor beta chains share one sample of origin, sequenced in a study of beta chain features in type 1 diabetes. Overall study findings and caveats: In all four CD4+ subsets, TCRB CDR3 length was significantly, moderately reduced in type 1 diabetes.

The investigators reverse transcribed all of the isolated RNA, so they sequenced expressed TCRB transcripts. TCRdb's table, derived via immunoSEQ multiplex PCR, lists solely in-frame clones and lacks some. The sample consists of 600,000 to 700,000 clones, 9.5% to 15% of them appearing once. Their target antigens are unknown. Sequences were obtained from naive CD4+ T cells from blood. Receptors were obtained from a man aged 30 to 39 with type 1 diabetes.

To note about this clone: Other DNA sequences within the sample encode an identical CDR3. V is TRBV2 and J is TRBJ2-6; D gene ambiguous. This CDR3 region has 12 residues. Germline V gene data show CDR1 as SNHLY and CDR2 as FYNNEI. The germline V and J ends were trimmed by 5 bases and 1 base, with 0 bases remaining between them. The CDR3 DNA sequence: TGTGCCAGCAGTTCTGGGGCCAACGTCCTGACTTTC. Its protein product is CASSSGANVLTF.

The CDR3 reads CASSLDRGAAGVSGYTF. CDR3 DNA: TGTGCCAGCAGCTTGGACAGGGGGGCGGCGGGAGTGTCTGGCTACACCTTC. The gene calls are TRBV5-4 and TRBJ1-2, with 8 bases lining up with TRBD1. Germline V gene data show CDR1 as SGHNT and CDR2 as YYREEE (reference sequence). CDR3 size: 17 residues. V trimming: 0 bases; J trimming: 7 bases; junction bases outside the gene matches: 14.

This clone showed up just a few times. CDR3 in amino acids: CASSQAGRDETQYF. The CDR3 bases are TGTGCCAGCAGCCAAGCAGGGCGGGACGAGACCCAGTACTTC. The chain joins TRBV4-2 to TRBJ2-5; D is perhaps TRBD2 (6 bases). The germline V and J ends were trimmed by 1 base and 5 bases, with 11 bases remaining between them. Germline CDR1 and CDR2: LGHNA and YNFKEQ. The CDR3 is 14 residues long.

The sample holds one count of this clone. V usage is TRBV5-4 and J usage is TRBJ1-2; no reliable D call. The CDR3 runs 14 residues. Trimming took 6 bases from V and 0 from J, leaving 12 bases between them. Germline CDR1 is SGHNT and CDR2 is YYREEE (reference sequence). CDR3 nucleotides: TGTGCCAGCAACCAGGACGGTGCTAACTATGGCTACACCTTC. Translating it yields CASNQDGANYGYTF.

This clone was seen only a few times. The rearrangement uses TRBV4-3 and TRBJ2-7; no firm D call. CDR1 and CDR2 from the germline V gene are LGHNA and YSLEER. The V gene lost 1 base and the J gene lost 6 bases, with 10 bases spanning the gap. This CDR3 comprises 13 residues. As DNA, the CDR3 is TGCGCCAGCAGCCAAGTTGGCACCGCCGAGCAGTACTTC. Translation: CASSQVGTAEQYF.

The chain has TRBV7-9 and TRBJ2-7; a weak D match, TRBD1 (5 bases). The CDR3 spans 13 residues. From germline, CDR1 is SEHNR and CDR2 FQNEAQ (reference sequence). Trimming shortened V by 1 base and J by 7 bases, and 11 bases separated the two germline ends. The CDR3 bases are TGTGCCAGCAGCTTAGGGGCAGGACAAGAGCAGTACTTC. As protein: CASSLGAGQEQYF.

This clone was seen a few times. The chain has TRBV15 and TRBJ2-1; 11 bases line up with TRBD2. The germline CDR1 and CDR2 sequences are LNHNV and YYDKDF (reference sequence). Losses at the gene ends were 4 bases for V and 0 bases for J; bases not matched to a gene: 5. The CDR3 totals 17 residues. In nucleotides, the CDR3 is TGTGCCACCAGCACCAGACTAGCGGGAAGCTCCTACAATGAGCAGTTCTTC. It codes for CATSTRLAGSSYNEQFF.

The J gene is TRBJ1-6, the V gene TRBV30; 9 bases align to TRBD1. Germline V gene lookup returns CDR1 GTSNPN and CDR2 SVGIG (reference sequence). V shed 4 bases, J shed 9 bases, and the junction held 13 bases outside the gene matches. CDR3 length equals 16 residues. The CDR3 nucleotides read TGTGCCTGGAAACATCTCGGGGACAGGGTCGGTTCACCCCTCCACTTT. Its translation is CAWKHLGDRVGSPLHF.

About this clone: The same CDR3 also results from other DNA sequences found in this sample. This chain joins TRBV7-9 and TRBJ1-5; no clear D. The V end was cut by 1 base, the J end by 1 base, with 5 bases between. Germline V CDR1 and CDR2: SEHNR, FQNEAQ (reference sequence). The CDR3 is 14 residues long. This CDR3 reads CASSLEGSNQPQHF. As DNA, the CDR3 is TGTGCCAGCAGCTTAGAGGGAAGCAATCAGCCCCAGCATTTT.

The chain joins TRBV6-6 to TRBJ2-2; possible D gene TRBD2, 5 bases. V was shortened by 7 bases and J by 4 bases, with 13 bases between the two germline ends. The CDR3 sequence is 14 residues long. In germline, CDR1 is MNHNY, CDR2 SVGAGI (reference sequence). The CDR3 reads CASINDGVTGELFF. CDR3 sequence (DNA): TGTGCCAGCATAAACGACGGGGTCACCGGGGAGCTGTTTTTT.

The chain employs TRBV7-2 and TRBJ1-6, with unresolved D. The CDR3 extends over 13 amino acids. Germline assignment: CDR1 SGHTA and CDR2 FQGNSA. Between the trimmed V and J ends, which lost 1 base and 9 bases, there was a span of 7 bases. CDR3: CASSLVSPSPLHF. The CDR3 DNA follows: TGTGCCAGCAGCTTAGTTTCCCCTTCACCCCTCCACTTT.

The CDR3: CASSFSGLNTEAFF. CDR3 in DNA: TGCGCCAGCAGCTTCTCAGGGCTGAACACTGAAGCTTTCTTT. The chain employs TRBV5-1 and TRBJ1-1, with D possibly matching TRBD1 (5 bases). This CDR3 has 14 amino acids. Trimming took off 2 bases at V and 0 bases at J, with 8 bases between the two ends. The germline CDR1 and CDR2 sequences are SGHRS and YFSETQ. Full variable domain (missing parts from reference TRBV5-1 and TRBJ1-1): KAGVTQTPRYLIKTRGQQVTLSCSPISGHRSVSWYQQTPGQGLQFLFEYFSETQRNKGNFPGRFSGRQFSNSRSEMNVSTLELGDSALYLCASSFSGLNTEAFFGQGTRLTVV.

The table lists this clone with a few counts. This rearrangement joins TRBV6-4 to TRBJ2-7; D call uncertain. This CDR3 spans 12 amino acids. Germline-derived CDR1 and CDR2 are MRHNA and SNTAGT. V lost 4 bases and J lost 5, with 9 bases in between. CDR3 in amino acids: CASSGQTHEQYF. For the CDR3, the DNA is TGTGCCAGCAGTGGTCAAACTCACGAGCAGTACTTC.

This clone showed up just a few times. The chain recombines TRBV4-3 with TRBJ1-5, with 7 bases matching TRBD1. CDR1 and CDR2 (germline): LGHNA, YSLEER. After removal of 1 base from V and 6 bases from J, the junction contained 9 bases not matched to a gene. The CDR3 is made up of 16 amino acids. CDR3 nucleotides: TGCGCCAGCAGCCAAGGAACAGGGGACGGTGGTCAGCCCCAGCATTTT. This sequence encodes CASSQGTGDGGQPQHF.

V gene TRBV5-4 combines with J gene TRBJ2-1; possibly TRBD1 for D (6 bases). V was cut by 0 bases and J by 6 bases, with 19 bases left in between. Per the germline V gene, CDR1 is SGHNT and CDR2 is YYREEE (reference sequence). The CDR3 is 17 amino acids. The CDR3 DNA follows: TGTGCCAGCAGCTTGGGGCTGATTGGGGGCTCGGGCAATGAGCAGTTCTTC. Protein: CASSLGLIGGSGNEQFF.

This clone was seen more than once but under ten times. J is TRBJ1-2 and V is TRBV30; D might be TRBD1 (5 bases). Trimming shortened V by 8 bases and J by 6 bases, and 16 bases separated the two germline ends. Germline lookup yields CDR1 GTSNPN and CDR2 SVGIG (reference sequence). CDR3 length: 12 amino acids. CDR3 amino acids: CAGTAQRDGYTF. Here the CDR3 DNA reads TGTGCCGGGACCGCACAGAGGGATGGCTACACCTTC.

This clone occurred a few times. DNA for the CDR3: TGTGCCACCGACAGGGGAAGGCGCGAGCAGTACTTC. Its translation is CATDRGRREQYF. The chain employs TRBV28 and TRBJ2-7, with 8 bases aligning to TRBD1. V shed 10 bases, J shed 6 bases, and the junction held 8 bases outside the gene matches. Germline V gene lookup returns CDR1 MDHEN and CDR2 SYDVKM. The CDR3 totals 12 residues.

This clone was found a few times. The chain uses TRBV2 and TRBJ2-1; 10 nucleotides align to TRBD2. J was trimmed by 7 bases and V by 6 bases; bases with no gene match: 6. CDR3 length equals 14 residues. The V gene's germline CDR1 is SNHLY and CDR2 FYNNEI. The CDR3 DNA reads as TGTGCCAGCAGGGGAGCGGGGGGGCTTAATGAGCAGTTCTTC. This gives the protein CASRGAGGLNEQFF.

V gene TRBV2 combines with J gene TRBJ2-5; D is uncertain. This CDR3 spans 13 amino acids. V was pared by 8 bases and J by 2 bases, with 12 bases between. The germline V gene has CDR1 SNHLY and CDR2 FYNNEI. CDR3 bases: TGTGCCAGCGCTTCACACGTTCAAGAGACCCAGTACTTC. This translates into CASASHVQETQYF.